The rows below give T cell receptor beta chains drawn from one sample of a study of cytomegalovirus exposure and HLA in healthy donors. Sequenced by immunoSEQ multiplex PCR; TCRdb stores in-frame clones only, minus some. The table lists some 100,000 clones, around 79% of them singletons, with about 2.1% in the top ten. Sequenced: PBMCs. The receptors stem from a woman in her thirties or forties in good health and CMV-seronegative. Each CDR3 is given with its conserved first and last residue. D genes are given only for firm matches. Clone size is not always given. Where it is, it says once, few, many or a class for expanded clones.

CDR3nt: TGTGCCATAAACCGGGACACCCATACACGGGACTATGGCTACACCTTC
CDR3aa: CAINRDTHTRDYGYTF
d_gene: -
j_gene: TRBJ1-2
v_gene: TRBV10-3
abundance: few

CDR3nt: TGTGCCAGCAGCTTAGAGTTGGGCAGGGGCTTGGAGGGCTACACCTTC
CDR3aa: CASSLELGRGLEGYTF
d_gene: -
j_gene: TRBJ1-2
v_gene: TRBV7-2
abundance: -

CDR3nt: TGTGCCATCAGTGTACAGGGTAATGAGCAGTTCTTC
CDR3aa: CAISVQGNEQFF
d_gene: -
j_gene: TRBJ2-1
v_gene: TRBV10-3
abundance: -

CDR3nt: TGTGCCAGCAGTCTACAGACGGTGAACTATGGCTACACCTTC
CDR3aa: CASSLQTVNYGYTF
d_gene: -
j_gene: TRBJ1-2
v_gene: TRBV6-1
abundance: -

CDR3nt: TGTGCCAGCAGCGTAGAAGGAGGGGGCTCGTACGAGCAGTACTTC
CDR3aa: CASSVEGGGSYEQYF
d_gene: -
j_gene: TRBJ2-7
v_gene: TRBV9
abundance: -

CDR3nt: TGTGCCAGCAGCGACGGAGGGGCAGGGTCTGGAAACACCATATATTTT
CDR3aa: CASSDGGAGSGNTIYF
d_gene: -
j_gene: TRBJ1-3
v_gene: TRBV7-9
abundance: -

CDR3nt: TGTGCCTGGAGTGCTCCCCCTGGAAACACCATATATTTT
CDR3aa: CAWSAPPGNTIYF
d_gene: -
j_gene: TRBJ1-3
v_gene: TRBV30
abundance: -

CDR3nt: TGCGCCAGTGGCCTAGCGGGAGTGGCAGATACGCAGTATTTT
CDR3aa: CASGLAGVADTQYF
d_gene: TRBD2
j_gene: TRBJ2-3
v_gene: TRBV10-2
abundance: -

CDR3nt: TGTGCCAGCAGTGCAGGACACTACAGCAATCAGCCCCAGCATTTT
CDR3aa: CASSAGHYSNQPQHF
d_gene: -
j_gene: TRBJ1-5
v_gene: TRBV2
abundance: -

CDR3nt: TGTGCCTGGAGTCCGGGGGGCGCTCAGCCCTATGGCTACACCTTC
CDR3aa: CAWSPGGAQPYGYTF
d_gene: -
j_gene: TRBJ1-2
v_gene: TRBV30
abundance: -

CDR3nt: TGTGCCAGTAGTACCAGGGGACAGGGTGGTCAGCCCCAGCATTTT
CDR3aa: CASSTRGQGGQPQHF
d_gene: TRBD1
j_gene: TRBJ1-5
v_gene: TRBV19
abundance: -

CDR3nt: TGTGCCAGCAGTTTATACAGATCTGAAGCTTTCTTT
CDR3aa: CASSLYRSEAFF
d_gene: -
j_gene: TRBJ1-1
v_gene: TRBV28
abundance: -

CDR3nt: TGCGCCAGCAGCTTAACAGGACTAGCCTGGGACAATGAGCAGTTCTTC
CDR3aa: CASSLTGLAWDNEQFF
d_gene: TRBD2
j_gene: TRBJ2-1
v_gene: TRBV5-1
abundance: few

CDR3nt: TGTGCCAGCAGCTCCGGGACAGGGGGCTACAATGAGCAGTTCTTC
CDR3aa: CASSSGTGGYNEQFF
d_gene: TRBD1
j_gene: TRBJ2-1
v_gene: TRBV5-4
abundance: -

CDR3nt: TGCGCCAGCAGTCTTCTGGGACAGCCCAGCTTGGCGGCCAAAAACATTCAGTACTTC
CDR3aa: CASSLLGQPSLAAKNIQYF
d_gene: TRBD1
j_gene: TRBJ2-4
v_gene: TRBV23-1
abundance: -

CDR3nt: TGTTCCAGCAGCTTAGCGCACAGAGTTAGGACTGAAGCTTTCTTT
CDR3aa: CSSSLAHRVRTEAFF
d_gene: -
j_gene: TRBJ1-1
v_gene: TRBV7-9
abundance: -

CDR3nt: TGTGCCACCAGCACAAAGGACACCAGCGAGCAGTACTTC
CDR3aa: CATSTKDTSEQYF
d_gene: -
j_gene: TRBJ2-7
v_gene: TRBV15
abundance: -

CDR3nt: TGTGCCTGGGAGGGACAGGGGGACACTGAAGCTTTCTTT
CDR3aa: CAWEGQGDTEAFF
d_gene: TRBD1
j_gene: TRBJ1-1
v_gene: TRBV30
abundance: -

CDR3nt: TGTGCCAGCAGTTTAGGGACAACCTACGAGCAGTACTTC
CDR3aa: CASSLGTTYEQYF
d_gene: -
j_gene: TRBJ2-7
v_gene: TRBV27
abundance: -

CDR3nt: TGTGCCAGCAGCCTGACTAGCAGAGAGACCCAGTACTTC
CDR3aa: CASSLTSRETQYF
d_gene: TRBD2
j_gene: TRBJ2-5
v_gene: TRBV5-5
abundance: -

CDR3nt: TGCGCCAGCTCTACGGGACAGGGTCGTCTGGATGGCTACACCTTC
CDR3aa: CASSTGQGRLDGYTF
d_gene: TRBD1
j_gene: TRBJ1-2
v_gene: TRBV5-1
abundance: -

CDR3nt: TGTGCCAGCAGCGTGATGTCGGGTGATACGCAGTATTTT
CDR3aa: CASSVMSGDTQYF
d_gene: -
j_gene: TRBJ2-3
v_gene: TRBV5-4
abundance: -

CDR3nt: TGTGCCAGCAGCTTACTTGGGACTGTTACCTTC
CDR3aa: CASSLLGTVTF
d_gene: -
j_gene: TRBJ1-2
v_gene: TRBV7-9
abundance: -

CDR3nt: TGTGCCAGCAGCTTACGACAGTACCAAGAGACCCAGTACTTC
CDR3aa: CASSLRQYQETQYF
d_gene: -
j_gene: TRBJ2-5
v_gene: TRBV7-8
abundance: -

CDR3nt: TGTGCCAGCAGCTTAGTTAGCCTAGCGGGGGCCAATGAGCAGTTCTTC
CDR3aa: CASSLVSLAGANEQFF
d_gene: TRBD2
j_gene: TRBJ2-1
v_gene: TRBV11-3
abundance: few

CDR3nt: TGTGCCACCAGCGTAACAGGTAGGGACAGGGATCCGCCCCAGCATTTT
CDR3aa: CATSVTGRDRDPPQHF
d_gene: TRBD1
j_gene: TRBJ1-5
v_gene: TRBV15
abundance: -

CDR3nt: TGTGCCAGCAGTAAACCCGGGGGGGTTACAGATACGCAGTATTTT
CDR3aa: CASSKPGGVTDTQYF
d_gene: TRBD2
j_gene: TRBJ2-3
v_gene: TRBV28
abundance: few

CDR3nt: TGTGCCAGCAGCGTAGGGGGAGGGGGAGAGACCCAGTACTTC
CDR3aa: CASSVGGGGETQYF
d_gene: -
j_gene: TRBJ2-5
v_gene: TRBV9
abundance: -

CDR3nt: TGTGCTAGTGGTTTGGGGCGGGGGTCTGTAGAGACCCAGTACTTC
CDR3aa: CASGLGRGSVETQYF
d_gene: TRBD2
j_gene: TRBJ2-5
v_gene: TRBV12-5
abundance: once

CDR3nt: TGTGCCAGCTCCCTTGGGAGGGGCGATCAGCCCCAGCATTTT
CDR3aa: CASSLGRGDQPQHF
d_gene: -
j_gene: TRBJ1-5
v_gene: TRBV18
abundance: -

CDR3nt: TGTGCCAGCTCACTTGGGGGCAGGCCTCCCTACGAGCAGTACTTC
CDR3aa: CASSLGGRPPYEQYF
d_gene: -
j_gene: TRBJ2-7
v_gene: TRBV18
abundance: -

CDR3nt: TGCGCCAGCAGCTTGGGGACTGGTCCGGAGACCCAGTACTTC
CDR3aa: CASSLGTGPETQYF
d_gene: -
j_gene: TRBJ2-5
v_gene: TRBV5-1
abundance: -

CDR3nt: TGTGCCAGCAGCGTCGCTACTAACTATGGCTACACCTTC
CDR3aa: CASSVATNYGYTF
d_gene: -
j_gene: TRBJ1-2
v_gene: TRBV9
abundance: once

CDR3nt: TGTGCCAGCAGTGAATCCTGGGGAGTGGAGACCCAGTACTTC
CDR3aa: CASSESWGVETQYF
d_gene: -
j_gene: TRBJ2-5
v_gene: TRBV6-1
abundance: -

CDR3nt: TGTGCCAGCAGCTTCGGCGGGCTAGCGGGAAGCTACTATCAAGAGGCCCAGTACTTC
CDR3aa: CASSFGGLAGSYYQEAQYF
d_gene: TRBD2
j_gene: TRBJ2-5
v_gene: TRBV7-9
abundance: -

CDR3nt: TGTGCCAGCAGCTTAAGCGGGGGCCCAACAGAGACCCAGTACTTC
CDR3aa: CASSLSGGPTETQYF
d_gene: -
j_gene: TRBJ2-5
v_gene: TRBV7-3
abundance: -

CDR3nt: TGTGCCACGTTCCGACTAGCGGACTACGAGCAGTACTTC
CDR3aa: CATFRLADYEQYF
d_gene: TRBD2
j_gene: TRBJ2-7
v_gene: TRBV2
abundance: -

CDR3nt: TGCGCCAGCAGCCCAGCACAGGGCTCTCGAAACACCATATATTTT
CDR3aa: CASSPAQGSRNTIYF
d_gene: -
j_gene: TRBJ1-3
v_gene: TRBV4-3
abundance: -

CDR3nt: TGTGCCAGCAGCTTTGAGGACAAACCCTACGAGCAGTACTTC
CDR3aa: CASSFEDKPYEQYF
d_gene: -
j_gene: TRBJ2-7
v_gene: TRBV5-4
abundance: once

CDR3nt: TGTGCCAGCAGTTACGATCGCAGGGGTGGGAATGAGCAGTTCTTC
CDR3aa: CASSYDRRGGNEQFF
d_gene: -
j_gene: TRBJ2-1
v_gene: TRBV6-6
abundance: -

CDR3nt: TGTTCCAGCAGCCCTGACAGGAACACTGAAGCTTTCTTT
CDR3aa: CSSSPDRNTEAFF
d_gene: -
j_gene: TRBJ1-1
v_gene: TRBV7-9
abundance: -